A single T cell receptor beta chain is shown here with its context. Its antigen is as yet unknown. These data are taken from a study of cytomegalovirus exposure and HLA in healthy donors. Study context: An earlier analysis found 100 million or so unique TCR beta sequences from about 190 million T cells.

PCR was performed using 60 Vbeta and 13 Jbeta primers. Some clones are missing from TCRdb's copy, which holds only in-frame ones; the method was immunoSEQ multiplex PCR. The repertoire holds 130,000 or so clones, with approximately 77% as singletons. Study conclusions and caveats: Across donors, most TCRs were seen rarely, yet some public ones were widespread. The authors reported that TCR beta sequences could predict HLA-A and HLA-B alleles. These predictions were accurate for most subjects in the first cohort. A later analysis showed HLA-associated TCR beta chains outstripping equally common others in clonal expansion.

V lost 6 bases, J lost 6 bases, and 14 bases lay in between. CDR1 and CDR2 from the germline V gene are MDHEN and SYDVKM. The CDR3 length is 13 residues. V and J are TRBV28 and TRBJ1-1; D gene uncertain. The sequenced sample consisted of PBMCs. The clonotype was recovered from a middle-aged woman in good health and CMV-seronegative. In DNA, the CDR3 is TGTGCCAGCAGCCACGGGTATTACGCTGAAGCTTTCTTT. Translated: CASSHGYYAEAFF. The whole variable domain, remainder taken from reference TRBV28 and TRBJ1-1, is DVKVTQSSRYLVKRTGEKVFLECVQDMDHENMFWYRQDPGLGLRLIYFSYDVKMKEKGDIPEGYSVSREKKERFSLILESASTNQTSMYLCASSHGYYAEAFFGQGTRLTVV.